The present TCR beta chain was sequenced within a study of T-cell reconstitution after alpha-beta-depleted transplantation in children listed by TCRdb under 2016. For the wider study: Using TCR repertoire profiling, the study followed T-cell immune reconstitution in a quantitative way in children after TCRalphabeta/CD19-depleted allogeneic hematopoietic cell transplantation. The paper as a whole reports these results and caveats: The apparently early alphabetaT-cell count recovery about two months after transplant was reportedly dependent on only several hundred rapidly expanded clones derived from non-depleted graft cells. In some patients, the high TCRbeta diversity seen at day 60 was put down to recipient T cells and intrathymic progenitors that had survived conditioning. The frequencies of hyperexpanded clones fell over the following months, and after one year, T-cell counts and TCRbeta diversity were mostly attributed to newly produced T cells.

As concerns this clonotype: Which antigen it targets is not known. Base-call qualities are not available, and no considerably larger clone is one nucleotide away.

V loses 4 bases at its end and J loses 6 bases; junction bases beyond the gene matches: 18. From the cysteine through the phenylalanine, the CDR3 covers 18 amino acids. Only the CDR3 DNA stays, 54 bases, in frame from base 1. CDR1 and CDR2 were assigned from the germline V gene as LGHNA and YNFKEQ. This sample's treatment or condition label indicates: allogeneic hematopoietic cell transplantation with graft depleted of TCRalphabeta T cells and CD19 B cells. The children who served as transplant recipients had been given grafts of TCRalphabeta/CD19-depleted allogeneic hematopoietic cells. Libraries were built with PCR. The sequencer was an Illumina HiSeq 2500. TCR library preparation used molecular barcoding, with unique molecular identifiers applied to normalize quantification of the TCRbeta repertoire. TCRdb applied fastp at Q25 and MiXCR to the public reads, then kept only in-frame beta chains. Each entry merges the rows of one CDR3 protein and shows their most common DNA and genes. Recorded for this sample are a few hundred thousand distinct CDR3 sequences; 43% of them occurred a single time. 25% to 30% of the sample is held by the ten biggest clonotypes.

The sequence joins TRBV4-2 to TRBJ2-1; 7 junctional bases match TRBD2. The sequence was collected from a girl aged 2-10 years with aplastic anemia, due to receive a stem cell transplant. The material sequenced was PBMCs, taken before TCRalphabeta/CD19-depleted stem cell transplant. The DNA is TGTGCCAGCAGCCCTATTTTTATGCGGGAGAATATCGGCAATGAGCAGTTCTTC. This gives the protein CASSPIFMRENIGNEQFF.